This T cell receptor beta chain came from a study of blood T cell repertoires in COVID-19. Study summary: Samples of COVID-19 (acute and convalescent) were obtained from the United States, Italy and Spain.

Source study methods: Scientists estimated how many nucleated cells there were by amplifying reference gene primers. This table comes from immunoSEQ multiplex PCR, and its TCRdb copy is limited to in-frame clones, with some not included. The V and J calls and the clone size are those of that table, but D and trimming were determined from the DNA. The sample records about 170,000 clones, roughly 86% being singletons. This CDR3 has 16 residues. Germline-derived CDR1 and CDR2 are SGHNT and YYREEE (reference sequence). J gave up 1 base and V 4 bases, and 5 bases lay outside the gene matches. Material for sequencing was peripheral blood. The rearrangement links TRBV5-4 to TRBJ2-6; 7 bases map to TRBD2. The source is a woman aged 50 to 65 with acute or convalescent COVID-19. The CDR3 nucleotides are TGTGCCAGCAGCCCCTGGGGGGGGTCTGGGGCCAACGTCCTGACTTTC. It translates to CASSPWGGSGANVLTF. Using reference TRBV5-4 and TRBJ2-6 for the parts outside the CDR3, the full variable domain is ETGVTQSPTHLIKTRGQQVTLRCSSQSGHNTVSWYQQALGQGPQFIFQYYREEENGRGNFPPRFSGLQFPNYSSELNVNALELDDSALYLCASSPWGGSGANVLTFGAGSRLTVL.